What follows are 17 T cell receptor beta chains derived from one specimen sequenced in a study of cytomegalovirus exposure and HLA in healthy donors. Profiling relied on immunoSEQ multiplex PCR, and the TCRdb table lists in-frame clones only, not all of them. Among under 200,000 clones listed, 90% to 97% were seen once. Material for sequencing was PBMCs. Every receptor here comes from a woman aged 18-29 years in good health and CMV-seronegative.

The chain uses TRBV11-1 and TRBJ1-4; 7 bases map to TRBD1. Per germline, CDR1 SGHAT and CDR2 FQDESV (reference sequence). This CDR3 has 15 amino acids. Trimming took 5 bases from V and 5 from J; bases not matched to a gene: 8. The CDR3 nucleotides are TGTGCCAGCAGCCGGGGCGGGACAGAAAATGAAAAACTGTTTTTT. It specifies CASSRGGTENEKLFF.

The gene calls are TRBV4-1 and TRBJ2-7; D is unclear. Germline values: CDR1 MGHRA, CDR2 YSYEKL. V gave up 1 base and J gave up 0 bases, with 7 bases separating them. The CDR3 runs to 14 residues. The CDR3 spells CASSQGQNSYEQYF. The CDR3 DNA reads TGCGCCAGCAGCCAAGGCCAGAACTCCTACGAGCAGTACTTC.

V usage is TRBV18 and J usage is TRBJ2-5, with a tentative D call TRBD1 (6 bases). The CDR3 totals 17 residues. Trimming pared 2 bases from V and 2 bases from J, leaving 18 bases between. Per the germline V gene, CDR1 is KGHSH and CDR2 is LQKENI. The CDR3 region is CASSPRMAGVDQETQYF. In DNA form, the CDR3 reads TGTGCCAGCTCACCAAGGATGGCAGGGGTGGATCAAGAGACCCAGTACTTC.

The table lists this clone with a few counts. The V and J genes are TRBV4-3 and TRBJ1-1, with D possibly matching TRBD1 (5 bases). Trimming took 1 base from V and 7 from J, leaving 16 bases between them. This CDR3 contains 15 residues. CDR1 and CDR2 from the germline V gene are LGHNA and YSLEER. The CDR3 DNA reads TGCGCCAGCAGCCAAGTGCCAGGGTTGATAGGTGAAGCTTTCTTT. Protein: CASSQVPGLIGEAFF.

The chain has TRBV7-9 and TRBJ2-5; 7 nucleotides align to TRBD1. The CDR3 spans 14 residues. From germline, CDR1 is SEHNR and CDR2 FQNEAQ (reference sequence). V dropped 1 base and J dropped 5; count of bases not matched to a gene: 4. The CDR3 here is CASSLETGSETQYF. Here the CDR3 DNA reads TGTGCCAGCAGCTTAGAGACAGGGAGTGAGACCCAGTACTTC.

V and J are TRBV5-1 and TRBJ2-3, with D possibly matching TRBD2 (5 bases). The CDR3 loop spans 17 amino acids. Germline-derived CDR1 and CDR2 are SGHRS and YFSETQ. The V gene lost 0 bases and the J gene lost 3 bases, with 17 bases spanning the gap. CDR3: CASSLAAGVRYTDTQYF. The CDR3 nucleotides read TGCGCCAGCAGCTTGGCCGCCGGGGTGCGTTATACAGATACGCAGTATTTT.

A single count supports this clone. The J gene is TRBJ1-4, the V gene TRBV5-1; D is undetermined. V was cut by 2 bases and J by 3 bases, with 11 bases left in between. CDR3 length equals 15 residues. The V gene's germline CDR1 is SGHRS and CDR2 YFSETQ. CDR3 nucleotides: TGCGCCAGCAGCTTCGTGGGTGAGGCTAATGAAAAACTGTTTTTT. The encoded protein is CASSFVGEANEKLFF.

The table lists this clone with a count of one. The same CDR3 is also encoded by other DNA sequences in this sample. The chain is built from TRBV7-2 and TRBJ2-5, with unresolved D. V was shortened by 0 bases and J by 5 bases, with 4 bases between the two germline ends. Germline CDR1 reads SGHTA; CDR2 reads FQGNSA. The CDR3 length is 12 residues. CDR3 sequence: CASSLARETQYF. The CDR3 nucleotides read TGTGCCAGCAGCTTAGCGCGCGAGACCCAGTACTTC.

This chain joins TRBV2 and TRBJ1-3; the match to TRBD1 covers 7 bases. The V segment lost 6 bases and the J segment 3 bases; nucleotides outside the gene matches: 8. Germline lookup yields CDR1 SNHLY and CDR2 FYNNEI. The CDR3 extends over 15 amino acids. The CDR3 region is CASRTPGGLGNTIYF. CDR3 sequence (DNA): TGTGCCAGCAGGACCCCAGGGGGGCTTGGAAACACCATATATTTT.

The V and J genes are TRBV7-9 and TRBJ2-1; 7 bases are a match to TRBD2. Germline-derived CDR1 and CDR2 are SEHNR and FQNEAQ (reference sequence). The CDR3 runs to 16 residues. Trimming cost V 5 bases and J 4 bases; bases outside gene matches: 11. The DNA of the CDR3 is TGTGCCAGCAGCCCTCTCCGGGGGGAGAAGTACAATGAGCAGTTCTTC. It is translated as CASSPLRGEKYNEQFF.

The CDR3: CASSYLGGTAEQYF. For the CDR3, the DNA is TGTGCCAGCAGTTACCTGGGGGGGACCGCCGAGCAGTACTTC. The V gene is TRBV6-5, the J gene TRBJ2-7, with TRBD2 identical over 7 bases. V dropped 2 bases and J dropped 6; count of bases not matched to a gene: 7. The CDR3 spans 14 residues. Germline V gene sequence: CDR1 MNHEY, CDR2 SVGAGI.

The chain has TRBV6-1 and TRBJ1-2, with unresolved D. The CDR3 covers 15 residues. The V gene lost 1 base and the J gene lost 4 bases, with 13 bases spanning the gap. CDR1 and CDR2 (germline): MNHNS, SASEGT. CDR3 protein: CASSEGRLGSYGYTF. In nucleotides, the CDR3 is TGTGCCAGCAGTGAAGGGAGGTTGGGGTCCTATGGCTACACCTTC.

CDR3 amino acids: CATLRAGTGRGGYTF. The CDR3 DNA sequence: TGTGCCACCCTTCGAGCGGGTACAGGACGTGGTGGCTACACCTTC. The chain links TRBV7-9 to TRBJ1-2, with a possible D match to TRBD1 (5 bases). This CDR3 region has 15 residues. Trimming shortened V by 10 bases and J by 7 bases, and 25 bases separated the two germline ends. Germline lookup yields CDR1 SEHNR and CDR2 FQNEAQ (reference sequence).

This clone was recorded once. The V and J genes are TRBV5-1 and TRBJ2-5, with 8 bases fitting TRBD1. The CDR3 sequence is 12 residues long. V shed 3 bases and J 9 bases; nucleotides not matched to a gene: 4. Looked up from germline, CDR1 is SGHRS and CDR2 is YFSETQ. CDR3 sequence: CASSYQTGAQYF. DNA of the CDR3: TGCGCCAGCAGCTATCAGACAGGGGCCCAGTACTTC.

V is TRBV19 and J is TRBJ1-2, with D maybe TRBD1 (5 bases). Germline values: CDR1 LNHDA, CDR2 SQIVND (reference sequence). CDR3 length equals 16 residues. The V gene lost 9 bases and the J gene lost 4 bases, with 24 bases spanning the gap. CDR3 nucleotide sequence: TGTGCCAGCTCCATTGGGGGGACCGACCTGATCTATGGCTACACCTTC. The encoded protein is CASSIGGTDLIYGYTF.

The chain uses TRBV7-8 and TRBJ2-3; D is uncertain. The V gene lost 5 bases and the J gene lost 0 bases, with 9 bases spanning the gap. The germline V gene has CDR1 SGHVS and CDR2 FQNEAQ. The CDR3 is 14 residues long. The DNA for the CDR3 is TGTGCCAGCAGCCCCTTGTTTAGCACAGATACGCAGTATTTT. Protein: CASSPLFSTDTQYF.

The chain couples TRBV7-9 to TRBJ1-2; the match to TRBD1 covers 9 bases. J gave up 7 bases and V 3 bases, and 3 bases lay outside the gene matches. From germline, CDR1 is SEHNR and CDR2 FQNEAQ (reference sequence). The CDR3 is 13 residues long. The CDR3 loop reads CASSLPTGGGYTF. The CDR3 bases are TGTGCCAGCAGCTTGCCGACAGGGGGTGGCTACACCTTC.